The TCR beta chain described here comes from a study of identical twins. The CDR3 has 16 residues. The J segment lost 3 bases and the V segment lost 4 bases, leaving 8 bases of the junction unmatched. Germline-derived CDR1 and CDR2 are SGHRS and YFSETQ. TCRdb redid the calling of the 5' RACE reads with MiXCR, one entry per CDR3 protein. The sample lists about 730,000 distinct CDR3 sequences, 21% occurring once. This sample also belongs to another study, concerning T cells expressing NK-cell markers. Per that study: TCR beta repertoires came from sorted CD3+CD56+NKG2C+, CD3+CD56+NKG2C- and CD3+CD56-NKG2C+ T cells. Eight donors were sequenced, seven testing HCMV-seropositive and one testing seronegative. The share of CD8+ T cells held by dominant NKG2C+ clonotypes was about 1.0-7.5% in several donors.

Material: PBMCs. The receptor was isolated from a young woman in good health. The chain recombines TRBV5-1 with TRBJ2-7; 12 bases fit TRBD2. CDR3: CASSHGLAGRDYEQYF. The CDR3 DNA is TGCGCCAGCAGCCACGGACTAGCGGGGAGAGACTACGAGCAGTACTTC. The variable domain in full, completed from reference TRBV5-1 and TRBJ2-7, reads KAGVTQTPRYLIKTRGQQVTLSCSPISGHRSVSWYQQTPGQGLQFLFEYFSETQRNKGNFPGRFSGRQFSNSRSEMNVSTLELGDSALYLCASSHGLAGRDYEQYFGPGTRLTVT.